What follows describes a single T cell receptor beta chain. This record belongs to a study of response to subunit inactivated influenza vaccine. In TCRdb, the RT-PCR reads were re-called with MiXCR into one record per CDR3 protein. The table includes around 490,000 distinct CDR3 sequences, approximately 7.7% detected once. Germline V gives CDR1 MGHDK, CDR2 SYGVNS. This CDR3 is built from 18 residues. V lost 5 bases and J lost 3; bases outside the gene matches: 13. The sequence derives from a man aged 50-75 years who received an inactivated influenza vaccine. The sequenced sample was PBMCs from blood, obtained about 24 months after vaccination. This chain uses TRBV25-1 with TRBJ2-3; TRBD2 agrees at 11 bases. CDR3 region: CASSKTLTTSGDTDTQYF. The CDR3 DNA sequence: TGTGCCAGCAGTAAGACCCTTACGACTAGCGGGGATACAGATACGCAGTATTTT.